Following are 27 T cell receptor beta chains from one sample sequenced in a study of blood T cell repertoires in COVID-19. The repertoire was sequenced with immunoSEQ multiplex PCR; TCRdb's copy has only in-frame clones and lacks some. The sample consists of 150,000 to 180,000 clones, 85% to 90% of them appearing once. Sequencing used peripheral blood. The origin of the receptors is a middle-aged woman with acute or convalescent COVID-19.

The chain couples TRBV30 to TRBJ2-7; 15 bases agree with TRBD2. CDR3 length: 15 residues. J lost 4 bases, V lost 1 base, and 2 bases had no gene match. Looked up from germline, CDR1 is GTSNPN and CDR2 is SVGIG (reference sequence). This CDR3 is CAWSDGTSGGYEQYF. Here the CDR3 DNA reads TGTGCCTGGAGTGACGGGACTAGCGGGGGGTACGAGCAGTACTTC.

There are a few counts of this clone. J is TRBJ1-6 and V is TRBV19; TRBD1 agrees at 7 bases. Germline trimming cut 4 bases from V and 7 bases from J; bases unmatched to any gene: 4. Germline CDR1 and CDR2: LNHDA and SQIVND (reference sequence). The CDR3 spans 14 residues. This CDR3 reads CASSNRDSNSPLHF. CDR3 nucleotides: TGTGCCAGTAGTAACCGGGACAGCAATTCACCCCTCCACTTT.

As concerns this clone: One end of the junction does not line up with germline, which may come from a read error. This sequence joins TRBV5-1 and TRBJ1-3; possible D gene TRBD1, 6 bases. The CDR3 consists of 14 residues. Germline CDR1 SGHRS, CDR2 YFSETQ. CDR3 sequence (DNA): TGCGCCAGCAGCGATACAGGGATAGGAAATACCATATATTTT. This gives the protein CASSDTGIGNTIYF. Full variable domain (missing parts from reference TRBV5-1 and TRBJ1-3): KAGVTQTPRYLIKTRGQQVTLSCSPISGHRSVSWYQQTPGQGLQFLFEYFSETQRNKGNFPGRFSGRQFSNSRSEMNVSTLELGDSALYLCASSDTGIGNTIYFGEGSWLTVV.

CDR3 in DNA: TGTGCCAGCAGCTCGCCCGGGGGGGGAGTTAATTCACCCCTCCACTTT. This sequence encodes CASSSPGGGVNSPLHF. The chain joins TRBV7-9 to TRBJ1-6; perhaps TRBD1 as D (5 bases). CDR1 and CDR2 from the germline V gene are SEHNR and FQNEAQ (reference sequence). The CDR3 sequence is 16 residues long. Trimming left V 4 bases short and J 6 bases short, with 16 bases between.

The chain couples TRBV3-1 (or the pseudogene TRBV3-2) to TRBJ2-1; D is ambiguous. Trimming took 2 bases from V and 1 from J, leaving 3 bases between them. The germline V gene has CDR1 LGHDT and CDR2 YNNKEL (reference sequence). The CDR3 is 13 residues long. CDR3 residues: CASSQPSYNEQFF. CDR3 nucleotide sequence: TGTGCCAGCAGCCAACCTTCCTACAATGAGCAGTTCTTC.

V gene TRBV11-2 combines with J gene TRBJ2-3; D unresolved. The CDR3 runs to 14 residues. CDR1 and CDR2 from the germline V gene are SGHAT and FQNNGV. The germline V and J ends were trimmed by 5 bases and 6 bases, with 15 bases remaining between them. DNA for the CDR3: TGTGCCAGCAGCCTATCGCGTAGACTGGATACGCAGTATTTT. Protein: CASSLSRRLDTQYF.

The rearrangement uses TRBV25-1 and TRBJ2-3; 8 bases map to TRBD2. The CDR3 covers 15 residues. Trimming took 3 bases from V and 2 from J; bases not matched to a gene: 4. The V gene's germline CDR1 is MGHDK and CDR2 SYGVNS. The CDR3 region is CASSDPGGFTDTQYF. Here the CDR3 DNA reads TGTGCCAGCAGTGACCCGGGGGGGTTCACAGATACGCAGTATTTT.

V and J are TRBV9 and TRBJ2-1, with 9 positions matching TRBD2. This CDR3 has 17 amino acids. V was pared by 4 bases and J by 6 bases, with 14 bases of the junction left unmatched. Germline V gives CDR1 SGDLS, CDR2 YYNGEE. CDR3 DNA: TGTGCCAGCAGCCCAGACGGGGCGGGGGGGCCAGGCAATGAGCAGTTCTTC. It translates to CASSPDGAGGPGNEQFF.

CDR3 coding DNA: TGTGCCAGCAGTTCTAAAGGGACTAGCGGGGGGGCCAGGTCCGGGGAGCTGTTTTTT. It is translated as CASSSKGTSGGARSGELFF. This sequence joins TRBV5-4 and TRBJ2-2; 16 bases are shared with TRBD2. CDR1 SGHNT and CDR2 YYREEE come from the germline V gene (reference sequence). The CDR3 extends over 19 amino acids. J was trimmed by 6 bases and V by 5 bases; bases with no gene match: 13.

This clone was counted between two and nine times. The rearrangement links TRBV13 to TRBJ1-1; no definite D call. The CDR3 is 12 amino acids. V lost 5 bases and J 5 bases, leaving 9 bases between the germline ends. From germline, CDR1 is PRHDT and CDR2 FYEKMQ (reference sequence). In DNA, the CDR3 is TGTGCCAGCAGCCCCCGGAGTACTGAAGCTTTCTTT. This gives the protein CASSPRSTEAFF.

J is TRBJ1-4 and V is TRBV5-1; a possible D gene is TRBD1 (5 bases). V was pared by 4 bases and J by 0 bases, with 13 bases between. The length of the CDR3 is 16 residues. Germline-derived CDR1 and CDR2 are SGHRS and YFSETQ. The CDR3 nucleotides read TGCGCCAGCAGCACCCAGGGTGGTACAACTAATGAAAAACTGTTTTTT. Translated, it gives CASSTQGGTTNEKLFF.

V usage is TRBV19 and J usage is TRBJ2-7, with 12 nucleotides matching TRBD2. CDR3 size: 15 residues. After removal of 5 bases from V and 1 base from J, the junction contained 3 bases not matched to a gene. Germline V lookup: CDR1 LNHDA, CDR2 SQIVND (reference sequence). CDR3 protein: CASSSGLAGSYEQYF. CDR3 nucleotides: TGTGCCAGTAGTTCCGGACTAGCGGGGTCCTACGAGCAGTACTTC.

V is TRBV27 and J is TRBJ1-6, with D possibly matching TRBD1 (6 bases). Trimming left V 6 bases short and J 11 bases short, with 14 bases between. CDR3 length equals 13 residues. The V gene's germline CDR1 is MNHEY and CDR2 SMNVEV (reference sequence). The CDR3 loop is CASSPGESTPLHF. The CDR3 DNA follows: TGTGCCAGCAGCCCAGGGGAATCGACACCCCTCCACTTT.

The V call is TRBV7-2, the J call TRBJ2-5; TRBD2 agrees at 9 bases. There are 15 residues in the CDR3. CDR1 and CDR2 from the germline V gene are SGHTA and FQGNSA. V dropped 5 bases and J dropped 5; count of bases not matched to a gene: 9. Written as DNA, the CDR3 is TGTGCCAGCAGCCTTGGGACTAGCATAGGGGAGACCCAGTACTTC. Translated, it gives CASSLGTSIGETQYF.

CDR3: CASSLAGTREQYF. The CDR3 bases are TGCGCCAGCAGCTTGGCTGGGACACGCGAGCAGTACTTC. The rearrangement uses TRBV5-1 and TRBJ2-7, with D possibly being TRBD1 (6 bases). CDR3 length: 13 amino acids. Trimming left V 0 bases short and J 6 bases short, with 10 bases between. The germline V gene encodes CDR1 SGHRS and CDR2 YFSETQ.

The rearrangement uses TRBV29-1 and TRBJ2-2, with 7 bases lining up with TRBD1. V lost 7 bases and J lost 5; bases outside the gene matches: 10. Per the germline V gene, CDR1 is SQVTM and CDR2 is ANQGSEA. This CDR3 spans 14 amino acids. This CDR3 is CSATRDRGTGELFF. Here the CDR3 DNA reads TGCAGCGCGACCCGGGACAGAGGAACCGGGGAGCTGTTTTTT.

This sequence joins TRBV27 and TRBJ2-7; D unresolved. The CDR3 extends over 14 amino acids. Between the trimmed V and J ends, which lost 2 bases and 2 bases, there was a span of 10 bases. Germline values: CDR1 MNHEY, CDR2 SMNVEV (reference sequence). The CDR3 protein is CASSLHRQTYEQYF. The CDR3 nucleotides are TGTGCCAGCAGTTTACACAGACAAACCTACGAGCAGTACTTC.

The chain carries TRBV6-5 and TRBJ2-7, with TRBD1 matching over 10 bases. After removal of 6 bases from V and 4 bases from J, the junction contained 6 bases not matched to a gene. Germline V lookup: CDR1 MNHEY, CDR2 SVGAGI. The CDR3 sequence is 14 residues long. This CDR3 is CASRSTGGLYEQYF. The CDR3, as DNA: TGTGCCAGCAGGTCGACAGGGGGCCTTTACGAGCAGTACTTC.

The genes are TRBV27 and TRBJ1-4; no definite D call. The CDR3 length is 14 residues. Trimming left V 6 bases short and J 0 bases short, with 8 bases between. CDR1 is MNHEY and CDR2 is SMNVEV in the germline V gene (reference sequence). The CDR3 spells CASRGSTTNEKLFF. The CDR3 nucleotides are TGTGCCAGCAGGGGCAGTACAACTAATGAAAAACTGTTTTTT. The entire variable domain, with the rest obtained from reference TRBV27 and TRBJ1-4, is as follows: EAQVTQNPRYLITVTGKKLTVTCSQNMNHEYMSWYRQDPGLGLRQIYYSMNVEVTDKGDVPEGYKVSRKEKRNFPLILESPSPNQTSLYFCASRGSTTNEKLFFGSGTQLSVL.

The genes are TRBV7-9 and TRBJ2-3; TRBD2 matches at 8 bases. Trimming cost V 5 bases and J 4 bases; bases outside gene matches: 8. From germline, CDR1 is SEHNR and CDR2 FQNEAQ (reference sequence). CDR3 length: 15 amino acids. The CDR3 coding sequence is TGTGCCAGCAGCGTCCGGGCGGGAGGAGCAGATACGCAGTATTTT. It translates to CASSVRAGGADTQYF. The full variable domain, with the rest looked up from reference TRBV7-9 and TRBJ2-3, is DTGVSQNPRHKITKRGQNVTFRCDPISEHNRLYWYRQTLGQGPEFLTYFQNEAQLEKSRLLSDRFSAERPKGSFSTLEIQRTEQGDSAMYLCASSVRAGGADTQYFGPGTRLTVL.

V gene TRBV4-1 combines with J gene TRBJ1-4, with TRBD1 matching 7 bases. The V segment lost 6 bases and the J segment 8 bases; nucleotides outside the gene matches: 12. Germline V gene sequence: CDR1 MGHRA, CDR2 YSYEKL. This CDR3 is 15 amino acids long. DNA of the CDR3: TGCGCCAGCAGACGACAGGGCTCGCTTTACGAAAAACTGTTTTTT. Its protein is CASRRQGSLYEKLFF.

The chain recombines TRBV9 with TRBJ2-1; 9 bases line up with TRBD2. This CDR3 region has 14 residues. With V trimmed by 4 bases and J by 2 bases, 1 base remained unmatched. Per the germline V gene, CDR1 is SGDLS and CDR2 is YYNGEE. The CDR3 DNA reads TGTGCCAGCAGCCTAGCGGGGACCTACAATGAGCAGTTCTTC. Protein product: CASSLAGTYNEQFF.

J is TRBJ1-5 and V is TRBV29-1; D gene uncertain. The CDR3 totals 13 residues. V was trimmed by 5 bases and J by 3 bases, leaving 11 bases between them. Germline values: CDR1 SQVTM, CDR2 ANQGSEA. The CDR3 sequence is CSVRDSLNQPQHF. CDR3 sequence (DNA): TGCAGCGTTCGAGACTCTCTCAATCAGCCCCAGCATTTT.

V usage is TRBV5-1 and J usage is TRBJ2-1; 8 nucleotides match TRBD2. Germline trimming cut 2 bases from V and 8 bases from J; bases unmatched to any gene: 9. This CDR3 region has 15 residues. Germline CDR1 and CDR2: SGHRS and YFSETQ. In nucleotides, the CDR3 is TGCGCCAGCAGCTTCATCCCAGCGGGGGTCGATGAGCAGTTCTTC. Translation: CASSFIPAGVDEQFF. The full variable domain, in which reference TRBV5-1 and TRBJ2-1 provide the parts outside the CDR3, is KAGVTQTPRYLIKTRGQQVTLSCSPISGHRSVSWYQQTPGQGLQFLFEYFSETQRNKGNFPGRFSGRQFSNSRSEMNVSTLELGDSALYLCASSFIPAGVDEQFFGPGTRLTVL.

The chain couples TRBV19 to TRBJ2-3; 7 bases line up with TRBD1. The CDR3 contains 16 residues. The V gene end was trimmed by 3 bases and the J gene end by 3 bases; junction bases not matched to a gene: 9. CDR1 and CDR2 (germline): LNHDA, SQIVND (reference sequence). The chain's CDR3 is CASSIPGGIRTDTQYF. DNA for the CDR3: TGTGCCAGTAGTATCCCAGGGGGTATTAGGACAGATACGCAGTATTTT.

The chain has TRBV12-3 or TRBV12-4 and TRBJ1-1; D possibly corresponds to TRBD1 (6 bases). The length of the CDR3 is 13 residues. Trimming pared 1 base from V and 5 bases from J, leaving 8 bases between. CDR3 coding DNA: TGTGCCAGCAGTTTAGAAGGGGGTACTGAAGCTTTCTTT. It encodes CASSLEGGTEAFF.

This clone was recorded once. This chain links TRBV6-4 with TRBJ2-2; D might be TRBD1 (5 bases). The CDR3 extends over 17 amino acids. V shed 3 bases and J shed 4 bases, with 18 bases lying between them. Germline CDR1 reads MRHNA; CDR2 reads SNTAGT. CDR3 sequence: CASSEGPTGVATGELFF. CDR3 sequence (DNA): TGTGCCAGCAGTGAGGGTCCCACAGGTGTCGCCACCGGGGAGCTGTTTTTT.